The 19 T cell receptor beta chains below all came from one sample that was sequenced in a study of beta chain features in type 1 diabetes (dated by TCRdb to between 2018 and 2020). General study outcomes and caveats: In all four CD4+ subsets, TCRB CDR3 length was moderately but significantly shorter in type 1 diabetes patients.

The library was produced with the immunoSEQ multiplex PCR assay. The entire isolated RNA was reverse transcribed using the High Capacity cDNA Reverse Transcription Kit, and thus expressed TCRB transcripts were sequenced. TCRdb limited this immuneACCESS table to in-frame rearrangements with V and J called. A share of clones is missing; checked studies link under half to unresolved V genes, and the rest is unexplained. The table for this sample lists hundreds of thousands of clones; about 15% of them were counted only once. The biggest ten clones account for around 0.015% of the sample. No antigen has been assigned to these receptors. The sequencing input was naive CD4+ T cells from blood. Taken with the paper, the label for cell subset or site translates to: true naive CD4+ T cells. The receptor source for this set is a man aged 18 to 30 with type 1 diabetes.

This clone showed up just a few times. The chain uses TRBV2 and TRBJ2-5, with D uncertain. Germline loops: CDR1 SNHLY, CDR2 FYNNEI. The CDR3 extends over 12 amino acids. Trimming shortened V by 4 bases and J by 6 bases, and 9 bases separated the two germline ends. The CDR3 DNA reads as TGTGCCAGCAGTGGAGGTGGTAAGACCCAGTACTTC. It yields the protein CASSGGGKTQYF.

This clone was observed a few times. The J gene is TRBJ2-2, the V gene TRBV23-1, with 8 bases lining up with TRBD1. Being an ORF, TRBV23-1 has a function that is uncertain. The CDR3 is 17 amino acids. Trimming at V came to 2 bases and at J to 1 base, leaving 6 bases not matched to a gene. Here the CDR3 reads CASSQKGQGKNTGELFF. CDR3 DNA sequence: TGCGCCAGCAGTCAAAAAGGACAGGGAAAGAACACCGGGGAGCTGTTTTTT.

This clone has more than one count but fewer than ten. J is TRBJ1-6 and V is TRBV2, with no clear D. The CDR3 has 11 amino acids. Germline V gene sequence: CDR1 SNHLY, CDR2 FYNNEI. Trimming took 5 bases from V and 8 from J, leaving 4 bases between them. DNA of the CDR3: TGTGCCAGCAGTCAATATTCACCCCTCCACTTT. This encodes CASSQYSPLHF. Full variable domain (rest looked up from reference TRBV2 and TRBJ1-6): EPEVTQTPSHQVTQMGQEVILRCVPISNHLYFYWYRQILGQKVEFLVSFYNNEISEKSEIFDDQFSVERPDGSNFTLKIRSTKLEDSAMYFCASSQYSPLHFGNGTRLTVT.

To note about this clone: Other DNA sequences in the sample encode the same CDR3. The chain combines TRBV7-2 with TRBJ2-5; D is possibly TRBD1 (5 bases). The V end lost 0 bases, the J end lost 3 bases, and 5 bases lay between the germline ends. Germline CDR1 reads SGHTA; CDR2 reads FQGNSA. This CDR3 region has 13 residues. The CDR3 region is CASSLAREETQYF. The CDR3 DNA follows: TGTGCCAGCAGCTTAGCCAGGGAAGAGACCCAGTACTTC.

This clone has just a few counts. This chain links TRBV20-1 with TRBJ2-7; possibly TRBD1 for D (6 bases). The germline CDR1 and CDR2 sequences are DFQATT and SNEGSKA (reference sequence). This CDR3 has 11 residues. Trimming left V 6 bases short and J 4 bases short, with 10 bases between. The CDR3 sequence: CSAFGQYEQYF. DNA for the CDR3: TGCAGTGCATTTGGACAGTACGAGCAGTACTTC.

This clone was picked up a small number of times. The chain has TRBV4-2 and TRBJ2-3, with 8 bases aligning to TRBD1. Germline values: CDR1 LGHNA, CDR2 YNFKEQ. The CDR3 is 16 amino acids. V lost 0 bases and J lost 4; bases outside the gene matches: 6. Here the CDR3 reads CASSQDRAGGADTQYF. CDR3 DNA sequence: TGTGCCAGCAGCCAAGACCGGGCAGGGGGCGCAGATACGCAGTATTTT.

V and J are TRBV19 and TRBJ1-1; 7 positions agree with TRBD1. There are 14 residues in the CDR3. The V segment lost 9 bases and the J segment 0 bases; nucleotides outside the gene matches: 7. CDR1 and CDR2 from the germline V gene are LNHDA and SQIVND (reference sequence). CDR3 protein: CASTRGALNTEAFF. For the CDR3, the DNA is TGTGCCAGCACCAGGGGGGCCCTGAACACTGAAGCTTTCTTT.

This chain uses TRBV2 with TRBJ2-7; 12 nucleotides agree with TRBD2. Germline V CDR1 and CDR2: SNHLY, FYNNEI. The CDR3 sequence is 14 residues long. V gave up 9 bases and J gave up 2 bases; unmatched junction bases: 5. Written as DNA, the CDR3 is TGTGCCAGTAAACTAGCGGGGGGAACCTACGAGCAGTACTTC. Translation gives CASKLAGGTYEQYF.

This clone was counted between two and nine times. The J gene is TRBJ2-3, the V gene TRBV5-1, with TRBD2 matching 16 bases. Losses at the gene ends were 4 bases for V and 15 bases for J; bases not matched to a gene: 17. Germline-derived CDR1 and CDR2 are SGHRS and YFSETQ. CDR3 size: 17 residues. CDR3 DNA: TGCGCCAGCAGCCTGGAATACGCGGGACTAGCGGGAGGGATGGCCTATTTT. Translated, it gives CASSLEYAGLAGGMAYF.

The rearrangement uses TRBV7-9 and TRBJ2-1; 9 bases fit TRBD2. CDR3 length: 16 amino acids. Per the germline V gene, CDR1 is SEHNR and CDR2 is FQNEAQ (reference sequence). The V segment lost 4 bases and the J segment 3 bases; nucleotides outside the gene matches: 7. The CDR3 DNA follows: TGTGCCAGCAGCTCGGATAGCGGGAGCGTCTACAATGAGCAGTTCTTC. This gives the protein CASSSDSGSVYNEQFF.

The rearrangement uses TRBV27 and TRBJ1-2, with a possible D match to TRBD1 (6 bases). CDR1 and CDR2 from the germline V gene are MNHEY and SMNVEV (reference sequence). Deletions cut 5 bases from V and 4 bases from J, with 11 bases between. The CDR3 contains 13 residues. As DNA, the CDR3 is TGTGCCAGCAGTCGGGGGGCTGGCTATGGCTACACCTTC. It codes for CASSRGAGYGYTF.

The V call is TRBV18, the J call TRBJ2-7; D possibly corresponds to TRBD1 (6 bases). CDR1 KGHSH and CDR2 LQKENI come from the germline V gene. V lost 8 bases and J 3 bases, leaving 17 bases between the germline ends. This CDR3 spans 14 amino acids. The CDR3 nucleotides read TGTGCCAGCAGCCCGGACAGCAGCATCTACGAGCAGTACTTC. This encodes CASSPDSSIYEQYF.

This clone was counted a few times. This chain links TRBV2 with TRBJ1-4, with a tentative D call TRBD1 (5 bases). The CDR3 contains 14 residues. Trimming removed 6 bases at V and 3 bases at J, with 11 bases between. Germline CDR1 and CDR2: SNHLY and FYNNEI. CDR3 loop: CASSAGPPNEKLFF. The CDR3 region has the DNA TGTGCCAGCAGCGCGGGGCCACCTAATGAAAAACTGTTTTTT.

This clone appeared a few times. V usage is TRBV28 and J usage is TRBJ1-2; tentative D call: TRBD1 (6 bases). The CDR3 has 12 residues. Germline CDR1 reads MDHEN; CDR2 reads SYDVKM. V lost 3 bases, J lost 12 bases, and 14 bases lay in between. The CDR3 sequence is CASSLQHGGDTF. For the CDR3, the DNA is TGTGCCAGCAGTTTGCAGCATGGGGGCGACACCTTC.

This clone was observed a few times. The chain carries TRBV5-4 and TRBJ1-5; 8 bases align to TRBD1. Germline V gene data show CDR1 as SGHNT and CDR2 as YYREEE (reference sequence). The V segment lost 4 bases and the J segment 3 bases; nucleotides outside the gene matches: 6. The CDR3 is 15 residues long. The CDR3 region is CASSLGTGLNQPQHF. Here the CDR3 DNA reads TGTGCCAGCAGCCTCGGGACAGGCCTCAATCAGCCCCAGCATTTT. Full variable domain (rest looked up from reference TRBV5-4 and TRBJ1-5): ETGVTQSPTHLIKTRGQQVTLRCSSQSGHNTVSWYQQALGQGPQFIFQYYREEENGRGNFPPRFSGLQFPNYSSELNVNALELDDSALYLCASSLGTGLNQPQHFGDGTRLSIL.

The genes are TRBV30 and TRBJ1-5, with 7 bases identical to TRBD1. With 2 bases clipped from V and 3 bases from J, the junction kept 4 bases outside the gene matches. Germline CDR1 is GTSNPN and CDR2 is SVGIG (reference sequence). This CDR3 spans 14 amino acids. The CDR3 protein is CAWSPGQYNQPQHF. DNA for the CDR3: TGTGCCTGGAGTCCGGGACAGTACAATCAGCCCCAGCATTTT.

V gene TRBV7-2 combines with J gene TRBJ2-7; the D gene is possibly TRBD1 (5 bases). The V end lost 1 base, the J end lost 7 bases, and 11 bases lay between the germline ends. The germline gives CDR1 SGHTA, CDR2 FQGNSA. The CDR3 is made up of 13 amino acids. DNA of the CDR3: TGTGCCAGCAGCTTAGGACAGCTTGGTGAGCAGTACTTC. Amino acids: CASSLGQLGEQYF.

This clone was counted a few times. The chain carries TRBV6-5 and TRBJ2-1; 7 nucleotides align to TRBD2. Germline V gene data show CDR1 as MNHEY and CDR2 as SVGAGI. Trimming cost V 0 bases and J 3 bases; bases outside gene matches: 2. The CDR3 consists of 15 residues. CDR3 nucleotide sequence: TGTGCCAGCAGTTACTCCGGGACTAACTACAATGAGCAGTTCTTC. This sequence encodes CASSYSGTNYNEQFF.

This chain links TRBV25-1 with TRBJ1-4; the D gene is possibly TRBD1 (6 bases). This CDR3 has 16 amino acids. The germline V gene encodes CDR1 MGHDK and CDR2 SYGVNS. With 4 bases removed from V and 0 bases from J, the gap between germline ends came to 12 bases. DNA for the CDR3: TGTGCCAGCAGTGGGGGACACCTTGCAACTAATGAAAAACTGTTTTTT. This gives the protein CASSGGHLATNEKLFF.